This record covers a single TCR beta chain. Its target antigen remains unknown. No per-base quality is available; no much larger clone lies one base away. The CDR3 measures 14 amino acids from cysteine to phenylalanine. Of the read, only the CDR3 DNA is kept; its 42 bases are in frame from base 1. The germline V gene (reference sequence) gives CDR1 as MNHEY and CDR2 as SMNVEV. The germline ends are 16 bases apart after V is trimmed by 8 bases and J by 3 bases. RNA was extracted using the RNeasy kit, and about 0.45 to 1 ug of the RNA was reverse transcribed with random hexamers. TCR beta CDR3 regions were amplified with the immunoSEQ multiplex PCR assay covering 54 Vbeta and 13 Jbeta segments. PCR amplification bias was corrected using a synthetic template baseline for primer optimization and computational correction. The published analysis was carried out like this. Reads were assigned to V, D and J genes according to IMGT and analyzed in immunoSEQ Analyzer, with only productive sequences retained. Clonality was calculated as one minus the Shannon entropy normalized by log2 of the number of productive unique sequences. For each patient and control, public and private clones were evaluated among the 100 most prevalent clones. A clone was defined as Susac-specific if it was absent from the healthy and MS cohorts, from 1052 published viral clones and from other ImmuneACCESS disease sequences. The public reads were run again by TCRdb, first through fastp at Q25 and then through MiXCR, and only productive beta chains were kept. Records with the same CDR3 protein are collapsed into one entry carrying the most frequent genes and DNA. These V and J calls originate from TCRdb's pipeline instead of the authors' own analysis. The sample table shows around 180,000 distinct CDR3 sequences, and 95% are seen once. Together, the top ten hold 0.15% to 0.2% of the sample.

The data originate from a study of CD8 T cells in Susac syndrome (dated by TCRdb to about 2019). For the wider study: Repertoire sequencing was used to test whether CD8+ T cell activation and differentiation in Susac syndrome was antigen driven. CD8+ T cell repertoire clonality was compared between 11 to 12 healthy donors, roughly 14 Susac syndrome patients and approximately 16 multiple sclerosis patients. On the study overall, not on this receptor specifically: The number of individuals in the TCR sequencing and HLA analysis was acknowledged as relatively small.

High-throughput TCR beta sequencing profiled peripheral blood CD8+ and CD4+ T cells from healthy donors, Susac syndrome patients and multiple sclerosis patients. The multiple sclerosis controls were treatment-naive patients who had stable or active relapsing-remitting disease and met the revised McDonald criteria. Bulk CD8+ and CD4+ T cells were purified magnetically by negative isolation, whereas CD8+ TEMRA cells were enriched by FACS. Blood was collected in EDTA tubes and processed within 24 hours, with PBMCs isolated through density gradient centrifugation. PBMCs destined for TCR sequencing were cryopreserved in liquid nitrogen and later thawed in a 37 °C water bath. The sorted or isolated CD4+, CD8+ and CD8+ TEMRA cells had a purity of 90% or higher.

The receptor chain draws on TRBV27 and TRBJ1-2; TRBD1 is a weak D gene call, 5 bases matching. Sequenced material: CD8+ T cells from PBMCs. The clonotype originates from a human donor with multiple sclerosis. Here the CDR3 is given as CASSKLGTDYGYTF. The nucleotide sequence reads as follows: TGTGCCAGCTCCAAACTTGGGACGGACTATGGCTACACCTTC.